Listed below are T cell receptor beta chains from one sample, sequenced in a study of T cell repertoires in cytomegalovirus infection. Via MiXCR, TCRdb re-called the reads, giving one row per CDR3 protein. Of 560,000 or so distinct CDR3 sequences in the sample, 16% were seen once. Sequencing was done on a sample of CD8+ T cells from PBMCs. These receptors were collected from a human donor in good health (CMV status not recorded). Some clones in this sample may be carry-over from other donors' samples. Both conserved end residues are part of each CDR3. The D gene is left open where the match is weak. Clone sizes are given selectively: once, few, many, or a class where the clone is expanded.

v_gene	d_gene	j_gene	abundance	CDR3nt	CDR3aa
TRBV12-3/TRBV12-4	NA	TRBJ1-3	NA	TGTGCCAGCATCACGGACAGCCTCTCTGGAAACACCATATATTTT	CASITDSLSGNTIYF
TRBV5-1	TRBD2	TRBJ2-7	few	TGCGCCAGCAGCCTGGTTCTGGGAGGGAGGGACGAGCAGTACTTC	CASSLVLGGRDEQYF
TRBV7-4	TRBD2	TRBJ2-2	NA	TGTGCCAGCAGCTCGACTAGCGGGAGAGGCGGGGAGCTGTTTTTT	CASSSTSGRGGELFF
TRBV11-2	NA	TRBJ1-1	many	TGTGCCAGCAGCTTAGTGGGGTCCTCCGACCCCTTGAACACTGAAGCTTTCTTT	CASSLVGSSDPLNTEAFF
TRBV13	TRBD1	TRBJ1-1	NA	TGTGCCAGCAGCACAGGGGGTCCGGCTGAAGCTTTCTTT	CASSTGGPAEAFF
TRBV6-4	TRBD1	TRBJ2-4	NA	TGTGCCAGCAGTAACAGAAAATTACGGACAGGGGCGTTATGGGTGGCCAAAAACATTCAGTACTTC	CASSNRKLRTGALWVAKNIQYF
TRBV11-2	NA	TRBJ2-7	many	TGTGCCAGCAGCTTAGATGGGTCCGAGCAGTACTTC	CASSLDGSEQYF
TRBV7-8	TRBD1	TRBJ1-5	many	TGTGCCAGCAGCTTCGGGACAGGGGGTAAGCAGCCCCAGCATTTT	CASSFGTGGKQPQHF
TRBV5-6	NA	TRBJ1-4	few	TGTGCCAGCAGCTTTAGGGGCCGGGCTGAAAAACTGTTTTTT	CASSFRGRAEKLFF
TRBV11-2	TRBD2	TRBJ2-3	many	TGTGCCAGCAGCCCCGGACTAGAGCCATCAGATACGCAGTATTTT	CASSPGLEPSDTQYF
TRBV7-8	NA	TRBJ1-4	many	TGTGCCAGCAGCGCCTCCGGGGGTTATGAAAAACTGTTTTTT	CASSASGGYEKLFF
TRBV20-1	NA	TRBJ2-1	NA	TGCAGTGCTCGCTATATTAGCTCCTACAATGAGCAGTTCTTC	CSARYISSYNEQFF
TRBV5-4	TRBD1	TRBJ2-1	many	TGTGCCAGCAGTGACAGGGTGTCCTACAATGAGCAGTTCTTC	CASSDRVSYNEQFF
TRBV27	TRBD1	TRBJ2-2	few	TGTGCCAGCAGTTTTTCGAGACAGGGGACCGGGGAGCTGTTTTTT	CASSFSRQGTGELFF
TRBV7-6	NA	TRBJ2-7	many	TGTGCCAGCAGCTTAGCGGGGGTACGCTACGAGCAGTACTTC	CASSLAGVRYEQYF
TRBV7-9	NA	TRBJ2-1	NA	TGTGCCAGCAGCTTAGTAGCTCAGGGACTGGTCAATGAGCAGTTATTC	CASSLVAQGLVNEQLF
TRBV14	TRBD2	TRBJ2-1	few	TGTGCCAGCAGACCCCGCCCAGGGCGGGGGGTTTTTGTGGATGAGCAGTTCTTC	CASRPRPGRGVFVDEQFF
TRBV11-2	NA	TRBJ1-2	few	TGTGCCAGCAGGGCCTCGGAAGGGGAGGACTATGGCTACACCTTC	CASRASEGEDYGYTF
TRBV12-3/TRBV12-4	TRBD1	TRBJ1-1	many	TGTGCCAGCAGTTTCCGCAGGGGGAGGGACACTGAAGCTTTCTTT	CASSFRRGRDTEAFF
TRBV12-3/TRBV12-4	TRBD1	TRBJ1-2	few	TGTGCCAGCAGCCCTACAGGGGGGAACTATGGCTACACCTTC	CASSPTGGNYGYTF
TRBV5-5	TRBD1	TRBJ2-5	many	TGTGCCAGCAGCATAGACCCCCGGGACAGGAATCAAGAGACCCAGTACTTC	CASSIDPRDRNQETQYF
TRBV4-1	NA	TRBJ2-1	few	TGCGCCAGCAGCCAAGACACAGGCTCCTACAATGAGCAGTTCTTC	CASSQDTGSYNEQFF
TRBV4-1	TRBD1	TRBJ2-5	many	TGCGCCAGCAGCCAGAGGGACAGGGGAGGAGAGACCCAGTACTTC	CASSQRDRGGETQYF
TRBV7-9	NA	TRBJ2-2	many	TGTGCCAGCAGCTTAGTTGGAGCAAACACCGGGGAGCTGTTTTTT	CASSLVGANTGELFF
TRBV7-9	NA	TRBJ1-6	few	TGTGCCAGCAGCCCTCGTGAAGGGGTGGAAAATTCACCCCTCCACTTT	CASSPREGVENSPLHF
TRBV13	TRBD1	TRBJ1-1	few	TGTGCCAGCAGCTTAGGCAGGCCAGGGGGCCACACTGAAGCTTTCTTT	CASSLGRPGGHTEAFF
TRBV27	NA	TRBJ1-5	NA	TGTGCCAGCAGTTTAGTCAGACATAGCAATCAGCCCCAGCATTTT	CASSLVRHSNQPQHF
TRBV14	TRBD2	TRBJ2-7	many	TGTGCCAGCAGGGGCGGGAGGTCCTACGAGCAGTACTTC	CASRGGRSYEQYF
TRBV7-7	TRBD1	TRBJ2-7	many	TGTGCCAGCAGCTTATTGCCCGGGACAGGATTCTACGAGCAGTACTTC	CASSLLPGTGFYEQYF
TRBV11-2	NA	TRBJ1-3	NA	TGTGCCAGCAGCCCCGAAGGCAGGCGATATGGAAACACCATATATTTT	CASSPEGRRYGNTIYF
TRBV12-3/TRBV12-4	NA	TRBJ2-7	many	TGTGCCAGCAGTTATGGGGGTGAGCAGTACTTC	CASSYGGEQYF
TRBV11-2	TRBD2	TRBJ2-7	many	TGTGCCAGCAGCTTAGGGGCTAGCGGGAGTTACGAGCAGTACTTC	CASSLGASGSYEQYF
TRBV20-1	NA	TRBJ2-4	few	TGCAGTGCTAGGGGGAGAAGGGGTTCCAAAAACATTCAGTACTTC	CSARGRRGSKNIQYF
TRBV10-3	NA	TRBJ2-5	NA	TGTGCCATCAGTGATGGACAAGAGACCCAGTACTTC	CAISDGQETQYF
TRBV7-9	TRBD2	TRBJ2-1	many	TGTGCCAGCAGCTTAGCGACTAGCGGGAGAGAAAGCGGCGGCAATGAGCAGTTCTTC	CASSLATSGRESGGNEQFF
TRBV4-2	TRBD2	TRBJ2-3	few	TGTGCCAGCAGCCCCGTCTGGAGAGCGGGAGGGCCGGGAACAGATACGCAGTATTTT	CASSPVWRAGGPGTDTQYF
TRBV27	TRBD2	TRBJ2-7	NA	TGTGCCAGCAGTTTATGGGGAGGGGCAACCTACGAGCAGTACTTC	CASSLWGGATYEQYF
TRBV6-2/TRBV6-3	NA	TRBJ2-2	many	TGTGCCAGCAGCAAGCGGGTAAACACCGGGGAGCTGTTTTTT	CASSKRVNTGELFF
TRBV27	NA	TRBJ1-1	NA	TGTGCCAGCAGTTTAGTCCGGACACCAACGGACACTGAAGCTTTCTTT	CASSLVRTPTDTEAFF